This is a list of T cell receptor beta chains from one sample in a study of shared clonotypes between healthy human individuals. Here immunoSEQ multiplex PCR was the method, and the copy in TCRdb shows in-frame clones only, minus some. The sample carries over a million clones, around 78% recorded once. The specimen sequenced was memory CD4+ T cells from PBMCs. These receptors were taken from a man younger than 35 in good health. Some clones in this sample may be carry-over from other donors' samples. CDR3s include the opening cysteine and the closing phenylalanine or tryptophan. The D gene is left open where the match is weak. Not all rows give a size; the values are once, few, many and, for expanded clones, a class.

D gene	V gene	clone size	J gene	CDR3 protein	CDR3 DNA
-	TRBV6-6	few	TRBJ1-1	CATSPGNTEAFF	TGTGCCACCTCGCCGGGGAACACTGAAGCTTTCTTT
TRBD1	TRBV9	-	TRBJ2-7	CASSLTPGGVDEQYF	TGTGCCAGCAGCCTCACGCCAGGGGGAGTCGACGAGCAGTACTTC
-	TRBV14	-	TRBJ2-3	CASSQRLGTDTQYF	TGTGCCAGCAGCCAGCGACTAGGCACAGATACGCAGTATTTT
-	TRBV28	-	TRBJ2-5	CASSPLMKGETQYF	TGTGCCAGCTCCCCCCTGATGAAGGGGGAGACCCAGTACTTC
-	TRBV6-5	-	TRBJ1-2	CASTTSSSRVYTF	TGTGCCAGCACCACCTCCTCAAGCAGGGTCTACACCTTC
-	TRBV11-2	-	TRBJ2-3	CASSLEPHYTDTQYF	TGTGCCAGCAGCTTAGAACCCCACTACACAGATACGCAGTATTTT
TRBD2	TRBV5-1	-	TRBJ2-5	CASSQLAGVLETQYF	TGCGCCAGCAGTCAGCTAGCGGGAGTCTTGGAGACCCAGTACTTC
-	TRBV4-1	once	TRBJ2-3	CASSARRADPDTQYF	TGCGCCAGCAGCGCCAGACGGGCTGATCCAGATACGCAGTATTTT
TRBD1	TRBV19	-	TRBJ2-1	CASRDRDFYNEQFF	TGTGCCTCGAGGGACAGAGATTTTTACAATGAGCAGTTCTTC
-	TRBV28	-	TRBJ1-4	CASSFRNGGELFF	TGTGCCAGCAGTTTCCGGAACGGGGGGGAACTGTTTTTT
TRBD2	TRBV9	-	TRBJ2-7	CASSPRTSASYEQYF	TGTGCCAGCAGCCCCCGGACTAGCGCCTCCTACGAGCAGTACTTC
-	TRBV18	few	TRBJ1-2	CASSPSRGPDYGYTF	TGTGCCAGCTCACCGTCCCGGGGGCCGGACTATGGCTACACCTTC
-	TRBV4-2	many	TRBJ1-6	CATGFGQDNSPLHF	TGTGCCACCGGCTTTGGGCAGGATAATTCACCCCTCCACTTT
-	TRBV5-1	-	TRBJ1-5	CASSLDGTYQPQHF	TGCGCCAGCAGCTTGGACGGGACATATCAGCCCCAGCATTTT
TRBD1	TRBV7-3	-	TRBJ1-1	CASSLADRGQAFF	TGTGCCAGCAGCTTAGCCGACAGGGGCCAGGCTTTCTTT
-	TRBV5-1	-	TRBJ1-4	CASSSAGLEKLFF	TGCGCCAGCAGCTCGGCAGGGCTTGAAAAACTGTTTTTT
-	TRBV11-2	few	TRBJ1-1	CASSPQWDRTEAFF	TGTGCCAGCAGCCCCCAGTGGGATCGGACTGAAGCTTTCTTT
-	TRBV18	-	TRBJ2-5	CASSLLGAVETQYF	TGTGCCAGCTCTCTACTAGGCGCCGTGGAGACCCAGTACTTC
-	TRBV5-1	-	TRBJ1-1	CASSATGTVNTEAFF	TGCGCCAGCAGCGCTACCGGGACTGTGAACACTGAAGCTTTCTTT
TRBD1	TRBV7-2	-	TRBJ1-2	CASSLQGQGIGYTF	TGTGCCAGCAGCTTGCAGGGACAGGGAATTGGCTACACCTTC